These 25 T cell receptor beta chains originate from one sample sequenced in a study of human T cells and chemical hapten exposure. Time point indicated: patch test 1, 2 weeks after DPC sensitization. Treatment here: therapeutic diphenylcyclopropenone sensitization with weekly scalp DPC. TCRdb reprocessed the RACE reads with MiXCR, giving one entry per CDR3 protein. The sample includes tens of thousands of distinct CDR3 sequences, about 11% of them seen just once. The material was whole blood, obtained in connection with sensitization to the hapten diphenylcyclopropenone (DPC). The receptors were gathered from a man in his forties with alopecia areata. Some clones in this sample may be carry-over from other donors' samples.

This clonotype was seen more than once but under ten times. This rearrangement joins TRBV10-3 to TRBJ2-6; D gene ambiguous. The CDR3 is 15 residues long. V was cut by 5 bases and J by 0 bases, with 8 bases left in between. The germline gives CDR1 ENHRY, CDR2 SYGVKD. CDR3 residues: CAISRGSSGANVLTF. For the CDR3, the DNA is TGTGCCATCAGTCGCGGCAGCTCTGGGGCCAACGTCCTGACTTTC.

This clonotype occurred a few times. V gene TRBV7-2 combines with J gene TRBJ1-6; D might be TRBD1 (6 bases). Germline V lookup: CDR1 SGHTA, CDR2 FQGNSA. V lost 11 bases and J 6 bases, leaving 14 bases between the germline ends. The CDR3 runs 13 residues. The CDR3 DNA sequence: TGTGCCGGGGGGGCCGCCCTTAATTCACCCCTCCACTTT. This codes for CAGGAALNSPLHF.

This clonotype showed up just a few times. This chain links TRBV5-1 with TRBJ1-1; weak D call: TRBD1 (6 bases). The length of the CDR3 is 16 residues. Germline CDR1 is SGHRS and CDR2 is YFSETQ. V was pared by 2 bases and J by 0 bases, with 14 bases between. In nucleotides, the CDR3 is TGCGCCAGCAGCTTAATAGCGGGACAAGTGAACACTGAAGCTTTCTTT. Protein product: CASSLIAGQVNTEAFF.

This clonotype was detected many times. The chain is built from TRBV7-2 and TRBJ2-3, with D perhaps matching TRBD1 (6 bases). CDR1 and CDR2 from the germline V gene are SGHTA and FQGNSA. This CDR3 has 13 residues. V shed 4 bases and J shed 4 bases, with 9 bases lying between them. The CDR3 coding sequence is TGTGCCAGCAGCTCGTACAGGGCAGATACGCAGTATTTT. It is translated as CASSSYRADTQYF. The full variable domain, its missing parts supplied by reference TRBV7-2 and TRBJ2-3, is GAGVSQSPSNKVTEKGKDVELRCDPISGHTALYWYRQSLGQGLEFLIYFQGNSAPDKSGLPSDRFSAERTGGSVSTLTIQRTQQEDSAVYLCASSSYRADTQYFGPGTRLTVL.

The V gene is TRBV4-1, the J gene TRBJ1-1; 7 bases agree with TRBD1. The germline V gene has CDR1 MGHRA and CDR2 YSYEKL. After removal of 3 bases from V and 6 bases from J, the junction contained 10 bases not matched to a gene. This CDR3 has 15 amino acids. CDR3 loop: CASSHRDSWPPEAFF. Here the CDR3 DNA reads TGCGCCAGCAGCCATCGGGACAGCTGGCCCCCTGAAGCTTTCTTT.

This clonotype was seen only a few times. The J gene is TRBJ2-7, the V gene TRBV6-2 or TRBV6-3, with unresolved D. CDR1 is MNHEY and CDR2 is SVGEGT in the germline V gene. V lost 5 bases and J 2 bases, leaving 34 bases between the germline ends. CDR3 length: 21 amino acids. In DNA form, the CDR3 reads TGTGCCAGCAGTCCGGACGCGTGGGTCACTGCCCGTACCTCCACCCCCTACGAGCAGTACGTC. It yields the protein CASSPDAWVTARTSTPYEQYV.

The sample holds a few counts of this clonotype. The V gene is TRBV13, the J gene TRBJ1-6, with D maybe TRBD1 (5 bases). V was trimmed by 6 bases and J by 7 bases, leaving 16 bases between them. The CDR3 spans 15 residues. Germline CDR1 PRHDT, CDR2 FYEKMQ (reference sequence). This CDR3 is CASRPRQSVNSPLHF. The CDR3 region has the DNA TGTGCCAGCAGGCCTCGACAGAGCGTGAATTCACCCCTCCACTTT. Full variable domain (outside the CDR3, taken from reference TRBV13 and TRBJ1-6): AAGVIQSPRHLIKEKRETATLKCYPIPRHDTVYWYQQGPGQDPQFLISFYEKMQSDKGSIPDRFSAQQFSDYHSELNMSSLELGDSALYFCASRPRQSVNSPLHFGNGTRLTVT.

This clonotype was counted many times. This sequence joins TRBV18 and TRBJ2-2; the match to TRBD2 covers 10 bases. The germline V gene encodes CDR1 KGHSH and CDR2 LQKENI. V lost 5 bases, J lost 0 bases, and 9 bases stayed unmatched. This CDR3 is 18 amino acids long. The CDR3 sequence is CASSANVAGGSNTGELFF. The CDR3, as DNA: TGTGCCAGCTCAGCCAACGTAGCGGGAGGATCGAACACCGGGGAGCTGTTTTTT.

This clonotype turned up a few times. The rearrangement joins TRBV28 to TRBJ1-5; TRBD1 agrees at 8 bases. This CDR3 is 13 amino acids long. Germline lookup yields CDR1 MDHEN and CDR2 SYDVKM. Trimming cost V 8 bases and J 5 bases; bases outside gene matches: 5. The CDR3 spells CASRTGSYQPQHF. Written as DNA, the CDR3 is TGTGCCAGCCGGACAGGGAGCTATCAGCCCCAGCATTTT.

This clonotype was seen ten or more times. The chain couples TRBV7-9 to TRBJ1-2; possible D gene TRBD1, 5 bases. This CDR3 contains 12 residues. The germline gives CDR1 SEHNR, CDR2 FQNEAQ (reference sequence). V was shortened by 7 bases and J by 4 bases, with 10 bases between the two germline ends. The CDR3 sequence: CASTQDGYGYTF. The CDR3 region has the DNA TGTGCCAGCACACAGGACGGCTATGGCTACACCTTC.

This clonotype was recorded at least ten times. This chain links TRBV20-1 with TRBJ2-5; 8 bases are a match to TRBD2. CDR3 length equals 13 residues. Germline V lookup: CDR1 DFQATT, CDR2 SNEGSKA (reference sequence). The CDR3 region is CAGGREIKETQYF. As DNA, the CDR3 is TGCGCGGGGGGACGGGAGATCAAAGAGACCCAGTACTTC.

This clonotype was seen a handful of times. V is TRBV9 and J is TRBJ1-4; possibly TRBD1 for D (5 bases). Trimming removed 3 bases from V and 4 bases from J, with 19 bases in between. Germline CDR1 SGDLS, CDR2 YYNGEE. This CDR3 contains 17 residues. In DNA, the CDR3 is TGTGCCAGCAGCGCGGGCCGGGACCGCGAGTATAATGAAAAACTGTTTTTT. Translated: CASSAGRDREYNEKLFF.

This clonotype has just a few counts. The chain employs TRBV12-3 or TRBV12-4 and TRBJ2-3; D possibly uses TRBD1 or TRBD2 (5 bases each). This CDR3 contains 14 residues. V was trimmed by 4 bases and J by 0 bases, leaving 8 bases between them. The CDR3 nucleotides read TGTGCCAGCAGTTCCAGGGACAGCACAGATACGCAGTATTTT. Amino acid sequence: CASSSRDSTDTQYF.

The J gene is TRBJ2-3, the V gene TRBV20-1; 8 bases map to TRBD2. Germline assignment: CDR1 DFQATT and CDR2 SNEGSKA (reference sequence). The CDR3 is 18 amino acids. After removal of 0 bases from V and 4 bases from J, the junction contained 15 bases not matched to a gene. The CDR3 spells CSARDFALGGGRSDTQYF. In DNA, the CDR3 is TGCAGTGCTAGAGATTTCGCCCTTGGGGGCGGGAGGTCAGATACGCAGTATTTT.

This clonotype was seen a handful of times. CDR3 protein: CASYQRKGKSNQPQHF. The CDR3 coding sequence is TGTGCCAGCTATCAAAGGAAGGGAAAGAGCAATCAGCCCCAGCATTTT. The V call is TRBV19, the J call TRBJ1-5; D ambiguous. Per germline, CDR1 LNHDA and CDR2 SQIVND (reference sequence). The CDR3 sequence is 16 residues long. V was clipped by 9 bases and J by 1 base, with 19 bases between them.

This clonotype was recorded a few times. The genes are TRBV28 and TRBJ2-5; D gene uncertain. This CDR3 spans 12 amino acids. Germline V gene data show CDR1 as MDHEN and CDR2 as SYDVKM. V was shortened by 5 bases and J by 7 bases, with 11 bases between the two germline ends. CDR3 in DNA: TGTGCCAGCAGTCAGAGCCTTGGGACCCAGTACTTC. Amino acids: CASSQSLGTQYF.

This clonotype was counted ten times or more. The CDR3 region has the DNA TGTGCCAGCAGCCAGTCAGGGGGAGCCTATGGCTACACCTTC. Protein product: CASSQSGGAYGYTF. The chain combines TRBV14 with TRBJ1-2; 7 bases match TRBD1. The CDR3 totals 14 residues. Germline values: CDR1 SGHDN, CDR2 FVKESK. With 3 bases clipped from V and 4 bases from J, the junction kept 5 bases outside the gene matches.

The chain is built from TRBV7-2 and TRBJ2-1, with TRBD2 identical over 12 bases. With V trimmed by 1 base and J by 15 bases, 16 bases remained unmatched. The germline gives CDR1 SGHTA, CDR2 FQGNSA. This CDR3 is 17 amino acids long. This CDR3 reads CASSLDITASGRAGRFF. The CDR3 DNA is TGTGCCAGCAGCTTAGATATTACGGCTAGCGGGAGGGCCGGGCGGTTCTTC.

This clonotype was found a few times. The chain links TRBV28 to TRBJ1-6, with D perhaps matching TRBD1 (5 bases). Germline V gene sequence: CDR1 MDHEN, CDR2 SYDVKM. The length of the CDR3 is 15 residues. Trimming pared 6 bases from V and 6 bases from J, leaving 15 bases between. This chain's CDR3 is CASRPPGRSNSPLHF. CDR3 in DNA: TGTGCCAGCAGACCCCCGGGGCGGAGTAATTCACCCCTCCACTTT.

Concerning this clonotype itself: A much larger clone differs from this one at a single base, so this may be a read error. The chain couples TRBV7-8 to TRBJ2-3, with TRBD2 identical over 11 bases. With 4 bases clipped from V and 1 base from J, the junction kept 7 bases outside the gene matches. Germline lookup yields CDR1 SGHVS and CDR2 FQNEAQ. This CDR3 contains 17 residues. The CDR3 region has the DNA TGTGCCAGCAGCTCAGCATTGACTAGCGGGGGCACAGATACGCAGTATTTT. Protein product: CASSSALTSGGTDTQYF.

This clonotype showed up many times. This chain joins TRBV5-8 and TRBJ2-3, with 12 bases aligning to TRBD2. This CDR3 is 18 amino acids long. CDR1 and CDR2 from the germline V gene are SGHTS and YDEGEE. V trimming: 1 base; J trimming: 2 bases; junction bases outside the gene matches: 8. For the CDR3, the DNA is TGTGCCAGCAGCTTGTGGGGGGGACTAGCGGGCCTCACAGATACGCAGTATTTT. Residues: CASSLWGGLAGLTDTQYF. Full variable domain (rest looked up from reference TRBV5-8 and TRBJ2-3): EAGVTQSPTHLIKTRGQQATLRCSPISGHTSVYWYQQALGLGLQFLLWYDEGEERNRGNFPPRFSGRQFPNYSSELNVNALELEDSALYLCASSLWGGLAGLTDTQYFGPGTRLTVL.

The chain combines TRBV6-5 with TRBJ1-1, with D perhaps TRBD1 (5 bases). CDR1 and CDR2 (germline): MNHEY, SVGAGI. This CDR3 contains 14 residues. V gave up 3 bases and J gave up 1 base, with 9 bases separating them. CDR3 amino acids: CASSYITGNTEAFF. DNA of the CDR3: TGTGCCAGCAGTTATATCACAGGGAACACTGAAGCTTTCTTT.

This clonotype was detected only a few times. V is TRBV13 and J is TRBJ2-4, with TRBD1 identical over 11 bases. Unmatched junction bases numbered 10, after V lost 8 bases and J lost 1 base. Germline values: CDR1 PRHDT, CDR2 FYEKMQ (reference sequence). The CDR3 is 17 amino acids. Here the CDR3 DNA reads TGTGCCAGCGCAAGGGGGACAGGGGGGGTGGCCAAAAACATTCAGTACTTC. Protein sequence: CASARGTGGVAKNIQYF.

The table lists this clonotype with many counts. This chain joins TRBV5-6 and TRBJ2-3; tentative D call: TRBD2 (5 bases). V was cut by 4 bases and J by 5 bases, with 8 bases left in between. CDR1 and CDR2 from the germline V gene are SGHDT and YYEEEE. CDR3 length equals 12 residues. CDR3 coding DNA: TGTGCCAGCAGCCTAGGACTAGATACGCAGTATTTT. Its translation: CASSLGLDTQYF.

This clonotype was seen a few times. V and J are TRBV7-3 and TRBJ2-1; the match to TRBD2 covers 10 bases. Looked up from germline, CDR1 is SGHTA and CDR2 is FQGTGA. The CDR3 runs to 15 residues. V lost 5 bases to trimming and J lost 8 bases; unmatched junction nucleotides: 9. The CDR3 coding sequence is TGTGCCAGCAGCAATAGCGGGAGGCAGTCGGATGAGCAGTTCTTC. It yields the protein CASSNSGRQSDEQFF.